Below, 25 T cell receptor beta chains from the same sample are listed, as sequenced in a study of blood T cell repertoires in COVID-19. The assay was immunoSEQ multiplex PCR, and TCRdb's table has in-frame clones only and misses some. The top ten hold 2.2% of the sample, which has approximately 290,000 clones, approximately 91% seen once. The source material was peripheral blood. All receptors come from a woman between 25 and 40 years old with COVID-19, enrolled during active disease.

The chain has TRBV5-5 and TRBJ1-4; D unclear. V was trimmed by 2 bases and J by 1 base, leaving 6 bases between them. This CDR3 comprises 14 residues. CDR1 SGHKS and CDR2 YYEKEE come from the germline V gene (reference sequence). As DNA, the CDR3 is TGTGCCAGCAGCTTCGCGGTAACTAATGAAAAACTGTTTTTT. Protein sequence: CASSFAVTNEKLFF.

V gene TRBV5-4 combines with J gene TRBJ2-7; TRBD1 agrees at 11 bases. The CDR3 extends over 15 amino acids. The germline V gene has CDR1 SGHNT and CDR2 YYREEE (reference sequence). With 3 bases clipped from V and 3 bases from J, the junction kept 5 bases outside the gene matches. CDR3 sequence (DNA): TGTGCCAGCAGCTCGTGGACAGGGGGCATCTACGAGCAGTACTTC. This encodes CASSSWTGGIYEQYF.

This chain uses TRBV12-3 or TRBV12-4 with TRBJ2-2; D is ambiguous. V was clipped by 6 bases and J by 5 bases, with 10 bases between them. This CDR3 region has 13 residues. As DNA, the CDR3 is TGTGCCAGCAGACTTGACAATACCGGGGAGCTGTTTTTT. It translates to CASRLDNTGELFF.

The genes are TRBV7-3 and TRBJ2-1; D uncertain. In germline, CDR1 is SGHTA, CDR2 FQGTGA. V was trimmed by 4 bases and J by 0 bases, leaving 10 bases between them. This CDR3 is built from 15 residues. DNA of the CDR3: TGTGCCAGCAGCTCAACACTTAGCTCCTACAATGAGCAGTTCTTC. It is translated as CASSSTLSSYNEQFF.

Here the CDR3 reads CASSRGTANTEAFF. CDR3 DNA: TGCGCCAGCAGCAGAGGGACAGCGAACACTGAAGCTTTCTTT. V gene TRBV5-1 combines with J gene TRBJ1-1; 7 bases align to TRBD1. Germline loops: CDR1 SGHRS, CDR2 YFSETQ. The CDR3 runs 14 residues. Trimming at V came to 4 bases and at J to 1 base, leaving 4 bases not matched to a gene.

This sequence joins TRBV29-1 and TRBJ1-2, with D unclear. Between the trimmed V and J ends, which lost 7 bases and 5 bases, there was a span of 17 bases. The CDR3 contains 13 residues. In germline, CDR1 is SQVTM, CDR2 ANQGSEA. The CDR3 DNA is TGCAGCGGCTATGAGGGCCCCATATATGGCTACACCTTC. It specifies CSGYEGPIYGYTF.

The chain is built from TRBV19 and TRBJ1-1, with D unclear. Deletions cut 6 bases from V and 1 base from J, with 9 bases between. This CDR3 is built from 13 residues. Germline-derived CDR1 and CDR2 are LNHDA and SQIVND (reference sequence). As DNA, the CDR3 is TGTGCCAGTAGAGTATCCGGGAACACTGAAGCTTTCTTT. Translation gives CASRVSGNTEAFF. Supplemented by reference TRBV19 and TRBJ1-1, the full variable domain reads DGGITQSPKYLFRKEGQNVTLSCEQNLNHDAMYWYRQDPGQGLRLIYYSQIVNDFQKGDIAEGYSVSREKKESFPLTVTSAQKNPTAFYLCASRVSGNTEAFFGQGTRLTVV.

V and J are TRBV4-1 and TRBJ2-1; 8 bases agree with TRBD2. This CDR3 contains 15 residues. V was pared by 1 base and J by 7 bases, with 6 bases of the junction left unmatched. CDR1 MGHRA and CDR2 YSYEKL come from the germline V gene. CDR3 in DNA: TGCGCCAGCAGCCAAGGTCCGGGAGGGGAGAATGAGCAGTTCTTC. This codes for CASSQGPGGENEQFF.

The chain links TRBV27 to TRBJ2-2; D remains ambiguous. V was clipped by 5 bases and J by 1 base, with 17 bases between them. From germline, CDR1 is MNHEY and CDR2 SMNVEV (reference sequence). This CDR3 is 17 amino acids long. CDR3 region: CASSSPPTLENTGELFF. The CDR3 DNA sequence: TGTGCCAGCAGTAGCCCCCCTACTCTAGAGAACACCGGGGAGCTGTTTTTT.

This clone was seen a single time. This chain's CDR3 is CATSRDTGAVETQYF. The CDR3 DNA is TGTGCCACCAGCAGAGATACAGGGGCGGTGGAGACCCAGTACTTC. The chain recombines TRBV15 with TRBJ2-5, with TRBD1 matching 7 bases. This CDR3 comprises 15 residues. Germline V lookup: CDR1 LNHNV, CDR2 YYDKDF (reference sequence). V lost 0 bases and J lost 5; bases outside the gene matches: 6.

The chain links TRBV5-4 to TRBJ2-3; 11 nucleotides agree with TRBD1. Germline V CDR1 and CDR2: SGHNT, YYREEE (reference sequence). CDR3 length equals 17 residues. J lost 6 bases, V lost 4 bases, and 13 bases had no gene match. For the CDR3, the DNA is TGTGCCAGCAGCAAGGACAGGGGGCCGAAACCGGGGGATACGCAGTATTTT. Its translation: CASSKDRGPKPGDTQYF. Variable domain in full (rest from reference TRBV5-4 and TRBJ2-3): ETGVTQSPTHLIKTRGQQVTLRCSSQSGHNTVSWYQQALGQGPQFIFQYYREEENGRGNFPPRFSGLQFPNYSSELNVNALELDDSALYLCASSKDRGPKPGDTQYFGPGTRLTVL.

This clone was observed once. This chain joins TRBV10-3 and TRBJ1-2; 7 bases line up with TRBD1. Germline CDR1 is ENHRY and CDR2 is SYGVKD. J lost 6 bases, V lost 3 bases, and 7 bases had no gene match. There are 14 residues in the CDR3. The CDR3 DNA sequence: TGTGCCATCAGTGACGTCCCGACAGGGAATGGCTACACCTTC. It codes for CAISDVPTGNGYTF.

The rearrangement joins TRBV29-1 to TRBJ1-2; 7 nucleotides match TRBD1. Germline CDR1 is SQVTM and CDR2 is ANQGSEA. The CDR3 is 12 residues long. V lost 7 bases to trimming and J lost 3 bases; unmatched junction nucleotides: 5. The CDR3 loop reads CSAVQGDYGYTF. The CDR3 region has the DNA TGCAGCGCTGTGCAGGGGGACTATGGCTACACCTTC.

This clone has a single count. The chain is built from TRBV27 and TRBJ2-5; the match to TRBD1 covers 10 bases. The CDR3 consists of 14 residues. J gave up 5 bases and V 8 bases, and 8 bases lay outside the gene matches. Germline-derived CDR1 and CDR2 are MNHEY and SMNVEV (reference sequence). DNA for the CDR3: TGTGCCAGCGGACCGACAGGGGGCCTGGAGACCCAGTACTTC. Translating it yields CASGPTGGLETQYF.

The CDR3 here is CASSPGQGHEKLFF. The CDR3 bases are TGTGCCAGCAGTCCAGGACAGGGGCACGAAAAACTGTTTTTT. This chain connects TRBV27 to TRBJ1-4; TRBD1 agrees at 9 bases. The CDR3 consists of 14 residues. From germline, CDR1 is MNHEY and CDR2 SMNVEV (reference sequence). J was trimmed by 8 bases and V by 5 bases; bases with no gene match: 6.

This chain links TRBV6-5 with TRBJ2-7; 8 bases are a match to TRBD1. Germline V gene data show CDR1 as MNHEY and CDR2 as SVGAGI. The CDR3 covers 15 residues. With 5 bases clipped from V and 4 bases from J, the junction kept 10 bases outside the gene matches. CDR3 amino acids: CASSPPGQAQYEQYF. In DNA form, the CDR3 reads TGTGCCAGCAGTCCCCCGGGACAGGCGCAATACGAGCAGTACTTC.

The chain couples TRBV6-5 to TRBJ1-3; D not resolved. This CDR3 comprises 14 residues. Germline V gives CDR1 MNHEY, CDR2 SVGAGI. The V end lost 9 bases, the J end lost 2 bases, and 14 bases lay between the germline ends. The CDR3 region has the DNA TGTGCCAGTAAGACACAGTCTACTGGAAACACCATATATTTT. Translated: CASKTQSTGNTIYF.

V is TRBV9 and J is TRBJ2-1, with 8 bases matching TRBD2. This CDR3 spans 16 amino acids. In germline, CDR1 is SGDLS, CDR2 YYNGEE. Trimming at V came to 0 bases and at J to 9 bases, leaving 11 bases not matched to a gene. The CDR3 loop reads CASSVDSGSGRGEQFF. The DNA for the CDR3 is TGTGCCAGCAGCGTAGACAGCGGGAGTGGTCGGGGTGAGCAGTTCTTC. The full variable domain, its missing parts supplied by reference TRBV9 and TRBJ2-1, is DSGVTQTPKHLITATGQRVTLRCSPRSGDLSVYWYQQSLDQGLQFLIQYYNGEERAKGNILERFSAQQFPDLHSELNLSSLELGDSALYFCASSVDSGSGRGEQFFGPGTRLTVL.

The chain joins TRBV3-1 (or the pseudogene TRBV3-2) to TRBJ2-7; D is uncertain. The length of the CDR3 is 13 residues. With 4 bases removed from V and 5 bases from J, the gap between germline ends came to 12 bases. Germline V CDR1 and CDR2: LGHDT, YNNKEL (reference sequence). The DNA of the CDR3 is TGTGCCAGCAGCCTGAAGACTTGGAACGAGCAGTACTTC. It is translated as CASSLKTWNEQYF.

The V gene is TRBV6-6, the J gene TRBJ1-1; D is undetermined. Germline CDR1 MNHNY, CDR2 SVGAGI (reference sequence). Between the trimmed V and J ends, which lost 2 bases and 1 base, there was a span of 8 bases. This CDR3 is 14 amino acids long. The DNA of the CDR3 is TGTGCCAGCAGTTACCTGGGCCAGAACACTGAAGCTTTCTTT. This codes for CASSYLGQNTEAFF.

The chain is built from TRBV27 and TRBJ2-7; 7 bases are a match to TRBD2. CDR3 size: 13 residues. Germline CDR1 is MNHEY and CDR2 is SMNVEV (reference sequence). The junction had 11 bases not matched to a gene; V was cut back by 10 bases and J by 5 bases. CDR3 nucleotides: TGTGCCACCCGGGGAGCGGGGATCCACGAGCAGTACTTC. This translates into CATRGAGIHEQYF.

The chain recombines TRBV5-1 with TRBJ1-3; maybe TRBD1 (6 bases). Trimming shortened V by 5 bases and J by 4 bases, and 10 bases separated the two germline ends. The CDR3 has 13 amino acids. Germline CDR1 SGHRS, CDR2 YFSETQ. The CDR3 DNA follows: TGCGCCAGCAGGGACAGACTCGGAAACACCATATATTTT. The encoded protein is CASRDRLGNTIYF.

This clone was detected only once. The V gene is TRBV4-1, the J gene TRBJ1-1; the D is unclear. V was trimmed by 4 bases and J by 2 bases, leaving 8 bases between them. The CDR3 is made up of 13 amino acids. Germline V lookup: CDR1 MGHRA, CDR2 YSYEKL. The CDR3 region has the DNA TGCGCCAGCAGCCGGCAGGCCAACACTGAAGCTTTCTTT. Protein product: CASSRQANTEAFF.

The chain joins TRBV19 to TRBJ2-1; TRBD2 might be the D (6 bases). V lost 6 bases and J 4 bases, leaving 13 bases between the germline ends. This CDR3 has 14 residues. In germline, CDR1 is LNHDA, CDR2 SQIVND (reference sequence). CDR3 in DNA: TGTGCCAGTAGGCCAGCGGGTCCGTACAATGAGCAGTTCTTC. Translated, it gives CASRPAGPYNEQFF.

The V and J genes are TRBV3-1 (or the pseudogene TRBV3-2) and TRBJ2-1; D may be TRBD1 (5 bases). The CDR3 is made up of 12 amino acids. CDR1 and CDR2 (germline): LGHDT, YNNKEL (reference sequence). Trimming removed 4 bases at V and 8 bases at J, with 9 bases between. This chain's CDR3 is CASSPWGDEQFF. Here the CDR3 DNA reads TGTGCCAGCAGCCCCTGGGGCGATGAGCAGTTCTTC.